The present T cell receptor beta chain was sequenced within a study of T cells in Graves' hyperthyroidism and ophthalmopathy. The germline CDR1 and CDR2 sequences are LGHNA and YNFKEQ. V gave up 3 bases and J gave up 0 bases; unmatched junction bases: 8. This CDR3 spans 18 amino acids. This clonotype was seen only a few times. In the ophthalmopathy cohort, Clinical Activity Score was at least 3, NOSPECS grade at least 4, and duration under 3 months. The study excluded patients with uncontrolled infection, other autoimmune disease, pregnancy or lactation. The diagnostic basis comprised clinical symptoms, serum thyroxine and TRAb, thyroid ultrasound and orbital computed tomography. Regions amplified from RNA transcripts were the TCR beta CDR3 regions. The HTBI set primed first-round TCR CDR3 RT-PCR. TCRdb recomputed calls from the multiplex PCR reads with MiXCR, one row per CDR3 protein. This table holds 500,000 or so distinct CDR3 sequences, 15% to 20% found once.

The chain is built from TRBV4-2 and TRBJ2-3; 11 bases line up with TRBD2. The sequenced sample was blood. The clonotype was recovered from a woman under 30 with Graves' ophthalmopathy. In DNA, the CDR3 is TGTGCCAGCAGCCACGCCGGGACTAGCGGTTCTAGCACAGATACGCAGTATTTT. This codes for CASSHAGTSGSSTDTQYF.